This TCR beta chain was identified in a study of OX40 agonist ivuxolimab in advanced cancers. Study-level background: The patients got ivuxolimab, which is an agonistic anti-OX40 (CD134) antibody. In this trial design, patients received ivuxolimab intravenously at 0.01 to 10 mg/kg every 2 weeks. Findings and caveats of the study: Clonal expansion was seen in CD4+ and CD8+ blood T cells by week 6 at 0.1 to 3.0 mg/kg. Among the lowest peripheral clonal expansion occurred in 0.1-3.0 mg/kg partial responders.

This CDR3 contains 14 residues. Germline-derived CDR1 and CDR2 are ENHRY and SYGVKD. V dropped 6 bases and J dropped 2 bases, with 14 bases sitting between them. A note on this clone: No antigen is known for it.

The data were produced by immunoSEQ multiplex PCR, yet TCRdb's version contains in-frame clones alone and is incomplete. The sample holds 90,000 or so clones, roughly 87% seen once. The input for sequencing was CD4+ or CD8+ T cells sorted from blood, taken in a trial of the OX40 agonist ivuxolimab. The receptor was isolated from an adult with an advanced solid tumor such as melanoma, head and neck, liver or kidney cancer. V and J are TRBV10-3 and TRBJ2-7; D is perhaps TRBD1 or TRBD2 (7 bases each). The CDR3 DNA reads TGTGCCATCAGAGGGGGGGACAGACCCTACGAGCAGTACTTC. Encoded protein: CAIRGGDRPYEQYF.